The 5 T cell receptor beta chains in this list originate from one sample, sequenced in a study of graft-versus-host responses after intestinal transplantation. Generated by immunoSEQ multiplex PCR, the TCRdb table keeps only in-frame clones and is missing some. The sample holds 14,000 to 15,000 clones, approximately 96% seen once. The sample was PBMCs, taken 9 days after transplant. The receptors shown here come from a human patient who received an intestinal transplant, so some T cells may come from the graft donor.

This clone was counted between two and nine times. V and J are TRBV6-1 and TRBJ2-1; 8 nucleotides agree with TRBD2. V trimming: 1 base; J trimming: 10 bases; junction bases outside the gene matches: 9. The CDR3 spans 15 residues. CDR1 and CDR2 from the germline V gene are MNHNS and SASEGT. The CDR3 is CASSEVFGLAREQFF. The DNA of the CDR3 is TGTGCCAGCAGTGAAGTCTTTGGACTAGCCAGGGAGCAGTTCTTC.

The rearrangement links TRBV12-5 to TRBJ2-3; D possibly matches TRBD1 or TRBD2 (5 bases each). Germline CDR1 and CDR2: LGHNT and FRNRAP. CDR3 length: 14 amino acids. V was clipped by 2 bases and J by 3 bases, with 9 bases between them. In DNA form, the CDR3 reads TGTGCTAGTGGTTTGAGAGGGGTAACAGATACGCAGTATTTT. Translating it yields CASGLRGVTDTQYF.

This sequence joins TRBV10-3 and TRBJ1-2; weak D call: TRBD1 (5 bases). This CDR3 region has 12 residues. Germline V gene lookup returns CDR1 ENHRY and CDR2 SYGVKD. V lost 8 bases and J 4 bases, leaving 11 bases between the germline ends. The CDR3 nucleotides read TGTGCCATCTTTCCAGGGCCCTATGGCTACACCTTC. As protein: CAIFPGPYGYTF.

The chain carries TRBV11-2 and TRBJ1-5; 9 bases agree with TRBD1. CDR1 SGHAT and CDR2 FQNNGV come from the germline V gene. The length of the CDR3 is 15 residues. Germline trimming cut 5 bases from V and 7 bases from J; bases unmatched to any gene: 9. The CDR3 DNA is TGTGCCAGCAGCCCCAACCGGGACAGGGACCAGCCCCAGCATTTT. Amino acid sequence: CASSPNRDRDQPQHF. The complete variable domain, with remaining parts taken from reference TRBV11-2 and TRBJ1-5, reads EAGVAQSPRYKIIEKRQSVAFWCNPISGHATLYWYQQILGQGPKLLIQFQNNGVVDDSQLPKDRFSAERLKGVDSTLKIQPAKLEDSAVYLCASSPNRDRDQPQHFGDGTRLSIL.

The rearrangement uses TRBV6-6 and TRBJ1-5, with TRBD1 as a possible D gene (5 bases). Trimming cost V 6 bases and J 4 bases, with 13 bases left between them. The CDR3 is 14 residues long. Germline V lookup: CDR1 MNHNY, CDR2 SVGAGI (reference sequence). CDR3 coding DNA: TGTGCCAGCAGCCCCGGGGGGGGGAATCAGCCCCAGCATTTT. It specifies CASSPGGGNQPQHF.